The subject of this entry is one T cell receptor beta chain. TCRB transcripts that were expressed got sequenced, as all of the isolated RNA had been reverse transcribed. Here immunoSEQ multiplex PCR was the method, and the copy in TCRdb shows in-frame clones only, minus some. The sample gives some 900,000 clones, 15% to 20% of which show up once; 0.023% is in the top ten. CD4+ cells of the naive, central memory, regulatory and stem cell-like memory types were sorted via CD45RO/CCR7/CD25/CD127/CD95/CD27. In all sorted populations, purity surpassed 98%. The data were obtained in a study of beta chain features in type 1 diabetes. The CDR3 extends over 14 amino acids. V shed 0 bases and J shed 6 bases, with 11 bases lying between them. CDR1 and CDR2 from the germline V gene are SGHRS and YFSETQ.

The rearrangement links TRBV5-1 to TRBJ2-3; D may be TRBD1 or TRBD2 (5 bases each). This TCR was recovered from a woman aged 18-35 years in good health. Sequencing was performed on naive CD4+ T cells from blood. The CDR3 loop is CASSLDSGADTQYF. The CDR3 nucleotides are TGCGCCAGCAGCTTGGATTCCGGGGCGGATACGCAGTATTTT.